These 14 T cell receptor beta chains originate from one sample sequenced in a study of T cell changes during pregnancy in multiple sclerosis. Here immunoSEQ multiplex PCR was the method, and the copy in TCRdb shows in-frame clones only, minus some. In the table there are about 51,000 clones, roughly 94% of which are singletons. Material: CD4+ T cells from peripheral blood mononuclear cells, obtained in the second trimester of pregnancy. These receptors were collected from a female donor with multiple sclerosis, enrolled in a pregnancy study.

CDR3 residues: CASSPDRGRKTPLHF. CDR3 nucleotides: TGTGCCAGCTCTCCCGACAGGGGGAGGAAAACACCCCTCCACTTT. The chain is built from TRBV18 and TRBJ1-6; the match to TRBD1 covers 9 bases. The CDR3 is 15 amino acids. Germline V gene sequence: CDR1 KGHSH, CDR2 LQKENI. Unmatched junction bases numbered 11, after V lost 6 bases and J lost 11 bases.

The gene calls are TRBV30 and TRBJ2-3; 7 bases are shared with TRBD1. The J segment lost 2 bases and the V segment lost 5 bases, leaving 1 base of the junction unmatched. Germline CDR1 reads GTSNPN; CDR2 reads SVGIG (reference sequence). The CDR3 loop spans 12 amino acids. CDR3 region: CAWGTATDTQYF. The CDR3 DNA reads as TGTGCCTGGGGGACAGCCACAGATACGCAGTATTTT.

The V gene is TRBV5-1, the J gene TRBJ1-1; D might be TRBD1 (5 bases). The CDR3 loop spans 15 amino acids. The germline gives CDR1 SGHRS, CDR2 YFSETQ. Trimming left V 4 bases short and J 1 base short, with 14 bases between. This CDR3 is CASSAAGAANTEAFF. The CDR3 bases are TGCGCCAGCAGCGCTGCTGGGGCTGCGAACACTGAAGCTTTCTTT.

The chain links TRBV6-5 to TRBJ2-2; 7 nucleotides match TRBD1. The germline V gene has CDR1 MNHEY and CDR2 SVGAGI. Trimming took 2 bases from V and 4 from J; bases not matched to a gene: 4. CDR3 length: 15 residues. The CDR3 region is CASSYGTGVTGELFF. CDR3 bases: TGTGCCAGCAGTTACGGTACAGGGGTCACCGGGGAGCTGTTTTTT.

This sequence joins TRBV9 and TRBJ1-1; D is unresolved. The germline V and J ends were trimmed by 4 bases and 7 bases, with 14 bases remaining between them. This CDR3 comprises 13 residues. From germline, CDR1 is SGDLS and CDR2 YYNGEE. The DNA of the CDR3 is TGTGCCAGCAGCCCCGCGGGGTGGGGTGAAGCTTTCTTT. Its protein is CASSPAGWGEAFF.

The gene calls are TRBV9 and TRBJ2-5; D remains unclear. The CDR3 loop spans 15 amino acids. The V gene lost 3 bases and the J gene lost 1 base, with 13 bases spanning the gap. In germline, CDR1 is SGDLS, CDR2 YYNGEE. CDR3 sequence: CASSAGGRFQETQYF. Here the CDR3 DNA reads TGTGCCAGCAGCGCAGGTGGGCGTTTCCAAGAGACCCAGTACTTC.

The rearrangement uses TRBV6-4 and TRBJ2-7; no firm D call. This CDR3 has 15 amino acids. V lost 7 bases and J 0 bases, leaving 16 bases between the germline ends. In germline, CDR1 is MRHNA, CDR2 SNTAGT. The CDR3 sequence: CASIVGLFLSYEQYF. CDR3 DNA sequence: TGTGCCAGCATCGTCGGTCTGTTTCTCTCCTACGAGCAGTACTTC.

The chain couples TRBV7-6 to TRBJ2-7; TRBD2 agrees at 9 bases. Trimming took 5 bases from V and 2 from J; bases not matched to a gene: 10. Per germline, CDR1 SGHVS and CDR2 FNYEAQ. The CDR3 is made up of 16 amino acids. The CDR3 DNA sequence: TGTGCCAGCAGCCAAACCAGCGGGGGGCTAGCCTACGAGCAGTACTTC. This translates into CASSQTSGGLAYEQYF.

This clone appeared once. This rearrangement joins TRBV19 to TRBJ2-7; 9 nucleotides line up with TRBD1. The V and J ends lost 6 bases and 1 base, in that order; junction bases with no gene match: 4. The germline CDR1 and CDR2 sequences are LNHDA and SQIVND (reference sequence). This CDR3 contains 14 residues. The CDR3, as DNA: TGTGCCAGTAGAGACAGGGGGGGATCCTACGAGCAGTACTTC. The encoded protein is CASRDRGGSYEQYF.

The genes are TRBV6-5 and TRBJ1-1, with 7 positions matching TRBD1. The CDR3 has 13 amino acids. The V gene end was trimmed by 5 bases and the J gene end by 9 bases; junction bases not matched to a gene: 9. Germline CDR1 MNHEY, CDR2 SVGAGI. The CDR3 spells CASSLTGQVKAFF. The CDR3 coding sequence is TGTGCCAGCAGTCTCACCGGACAGGTTAAAGCTTTCTTT.

This clone has more than one count but fewer than ten. The chain links TRBV12-5 to TRBJ2-5; 7 bases are a match to TRBD2. This CDR3 comprises 13 residues. Per germline, CDR1 LGHNT and CDR2 FRNRAP. V trimming: 9 bases; J trimming: 3 bases; junction bases outside the gene matches: 7. CDR3 coding DNA: TGTGCTAGCGGGCTTCGGGGGGAAGAGACCCAGTACTTC. This sequence encodes CASGLRGEETQYF. The whole variable domain, remainder taken from reference TRBV12-5 and TRBJ2-5, is DARVTQTPRHKVTEMGQEVTMRCQPILGHNTVFWYRQTMMQGLELLAYFRNRAPLDDSGMPKDRFSAEMPDATLATLKIQPSEPRDSAVYFCASGLRGEETQYFGPGTRLLVL.

The chain recombines TRBV5-1 with TRBJ2-2; D is undetermined. The CDR3 runs to 12 residues. V lost 1 base and J lost 7, with 5 bases in between. From germline, CDR1 is SGHRS and CDR2 YFSETQ. CDR3 region: CASSLQVGELFF. The CDR3 bases are TGCGCCAGCAGCTTGCAGGTCGGGGAGCTGTTTTTT.

The chain joins TRBV4-3 to TRBJ1-1, with a tentative D call TRBD1 (5 bases). The CDR3 sequence is 16 residues long. The V gene lost 1 base and the J gene lost 1 base, with 13 bases spanning the gap. Germline V gene sequence: CDR1 LGHNA, CDR2 YSLEER. Here the CDR3 DNA reads TGCGCCAGCAGCCAAGGAACGGGACTTAGGAACACTGAAGCTTTCTTT. Translating it yields CASSQGTGLRNTEAFF.

The genes are TRBV19 and TRBJ2-7; D might be TRBD1 (6 bases). The length of the CDR3 is 15 residues. The V and J ends lost 3 bases and 2 bases respectively, with 14 bases between them. Germline CDR1 is LNHDA and CDR2 is SQIVND (reference sequence). CDR3 protein: CASSIGTGHPYEQYF. The CDR3 DNA follows: TGTGCCAGTAGTATTGGTACAGGGCACCCCTACGAGCAGTACTTC. The entire variable domain, with the rest obtained from reference TRBV19 and TRBJ2-7, is as follows: DGGITQSPKYLFRKEGQNVTLSCEQNLNHDAMYWYRQDPGQGLRLIYYSQIVNDFQKGDIAEGYSVSREKKESFPLTVTSAQKNPTAFYLCASSIGTGHPYEQYFGPGTRLTVT.